This T cell receptor beta chain is drawn from a study of OX40 agonist ivuxolimab in advanced cancers. Whole-study context: Patients undergoing dose escalation presented with hepatocellular carcinoma, melanoma, renal cell or head and neck cancer.

Here immunoSEQ multiplex PCR was the method, and the copy in TCRdb shows in-frame clones only, minus some. Altogether about 96,000 clones are present, 84% being singletons, with the ten largest covering around 5.8%. This clone was detected once. Antigen specificity is unknown. Trimming left V 1 base short and J 5 bases short, with 2 bases between. Germline CDR1 and CDR2: SGHTA and FQGNSA. This CDR3 contains 12 residues. Study-wide points: Also present in some nonresponders was a low level of normalized T-cell clonal expansion. Clonal expansion by week 6 occurred in CD4+ and CD8+ blood T cells (at 0.1 to 3.0 mg/kg). CD8+ T cells showed, on average, more clonal expansion than CD4+ cells.

The specimen comprised CD4+ or CD8+ T cells sorted from blood, sampled in a trial of the OX40 agonist ivuxolimab. The TCR sequence derives from an adult with an advanced solid tumor such as melanoma, head and neck, liver or kidney cancer. The chain employs TRBV7-2 and TRBJ2-2, with no clear D. CDR3 bases: TGTGCCAGCAGCTTAGGAACCGGGGAGCTGTTTTTT. Protein product: CASSLGTGELFF.